This record covers a single T cell receptor (beta chain). V lost 3 bases and J lost 2, with 8 bases in between. This CDR3 spans 14 amino acids. In germline, CDR1 is KGHSH, CDR2 LQKENI. This sample is part of a study of blood T cell repertoires in COVID-19. On the study more broadly: Sites in the United States, Italy and Spain provided acute and convalescent COVID-19 samples. T cells, B-cell-depleted T cells, or PBMCs supplied cDNA or gDNA.

Methods used by the authors: Researchers report that nucleated cell counts were estimated from reference gene primer amplification. Using immunoSEQ multiplex PCR, the repertoire was profiled, and TCRdb retains in-frame clones only, with some absent. From that table come the V and J calls and clone size; the DNA was used to work out D and trimming. The sample records about 40,000 clones, roughly 87% being singletons. The chain links TRBV18 to TRBJ1-5, with D possibly matching TRBD1 (5 bases). This clonotype was sampled from a woman older than 75 with active COVID-19. Sequenced material: peripheral blood. This chain's CDR3 is CASSPDTGNQPQHF. The CDR3 nucleotides are TGTGCCAGCTCACCGGACACGGGCAATCAGCCCCAGCATTTT.